This T cell receptor (beta chain) was sequenced for a study of blood T cell repertoires in COVID-19. CDR3 length equals 16 residues. Per the germline V gene, CDR1 is KGHSH and CDR2 is LQKENI. The ends lost 2 bases at V and 8 bases at J; junction bases unmatched: 9. In the authors' workflow: Reference gene primer amplification in the assay estimated nucleated cell counts. The assay was immunoSEQ multiplex PCR, and TCRdb's table has in-frame clones only and misses some. The V and J calls and clone size come from that table; D and trimming were worked out from the DNA. The table records some 260,000 clones, roughly 84% of them present only once.

This TCR came from a woman in her forties who had recovered from COVID-19. Sequences were obtained from peripheral blood. The chain joins TRBV18 to TRBJ1-6; 7 positions agree with TRBD1. CDR3 amino acids: CASSPAGGGWDSPLHF. CDR3 DNA sequence: TGTGCCAGCTCACCAGCGGGAGGGGGCTGGGATTCACCCCTCCACTTT.